The 30 T cell receptor beta chains below come from one sample, sequenced in a study of blood T cell repertoires in COVID-19. Here immunoSEQ multiplex PCR was the method, and the copy in TCRdb shows in-frame clones only, minus some. The sample carries 30,000 to 40,000 clones, around 74% recorded once. Specimen: peripheral blood. These receptors originate from a man aged 70-80 years with COVID-19, enrolled during active disease.

The chain uses TRBV18 and TRBJ1-6; D perhaps matches TRBD1 (6 bases). Trimming took 5 bases from V and 2 from J, leaving 13 bases between them. Germline V lookup: CDR1 KGHSH, CDR2 LQKENI. The CDR3 totals 16 residues. For the CDR3, the DNA is TGTGCCAGCTCAGACCGTGGGGGCACCTATAATTCACCCCTCCACTTT. Translating gives CASSDRGGTYNSPLHF.

CDR3 sequence reads: CASSSWGRGEKLFF. The DNA for the CDR3 is TGTGCCAGCAGCTCTTGGGGCCGGGGGGAAAAACTGTTTTTT. This chain uses TRBV7-9 with TRBJ1-4, with D tentatively TRBD1 (5 bases). CDR1 SEHNR and CDR2 FQNEAQ come from the germline V gene (reference sequence). V was clipped by 4 bases and J by 8 bases, with 14 bases between them. There are 14 residues in the CDR3. Combining the CDR3 with reference TRBV7-9 and TRBJ1-4 gives the whole variable domain DTGVSQNPRHKITKRGQNVTFRCDPISEHNRLYWYRQTLGQGPEFLTYFQNEAQLEKSRLLSDRFSAERPKGSFSTLEIQRTEQGDSAMYLCASSSWGRGEKLFFGSGTQLSVL.

The rearrangement links TRBV6-4 to TRBJ1-1, with TRBD1 as a possible D gene (6 bases). Germline CDR1 is MRHNA and CDR2 is SNTAGT. The length of the CDR3 is 13 residues. V was cut by 3 bases and J by 1 base, with 6 bases left in between. The CDR3 DNA is TGTGCCAGCAGTGAACAGGGGAACACTGAAGCTTTCTTT. It is translated as CASSEQGNTEAFF.

The V gene is TRBV5-1, the J gene TRBJ1-1; D is perhaps TRBD1 (5 bases). The length of the CDR3 is 13 residues. The V end lost 0 bases, the J end lost 6 bases, and 9 bases lay between the germline ends. Germline loops: CDR1 SGHRS, CDR2 YFSETQ. Here the CDR3 reads CASSLEIRAEAFF. DNA for the CDR3: TGCGCCAGCAGCTTGGAAATCAGGGCTGAAGCTTTCTTT.

The chain couples TRBV29-1 to TRBJ2-7; D may be TRBD1 (6 bases). CDR1 SQVTM and CDR2 ANQGSEA come from the germline V gene. This CDR3 has 12 residues. Trimming took 6 bases from V and 7 from J, leaving 16 bases between them. The CDR3 DNA reads TGCAGCGTCGTGACAGGATCTATAGAGCAGTACTTC. Translation: CSVVTGSIEQYF.

The J gene is TRBJ2-7, the V gene TRBV5-1; TRBD2 agrees at 11 bases. This CDR3 contains 14 residues. The junction had 5 bases not matched to a gene; V was cut back by 6 bases and J by 3 bases. Germline loops: CDR1 SGHRS, CDR2 YFSETQ. The CDR3 DNA reads as TGCGCCAGCACCACCGGGACTAGCGGCTACGAGCAGTACTTC. Translated, it gives CASTTGTSGYEQYF. Combining the CDR3 with reference TRBV5-1 and TRBJ2-7 gives the whole variable domain KAGVTQTPRYLIKTRGQQVTLSCSPISGHRSVSWYQQTPGQGLQFLFEYFSETQRNKGNFPGRFSGRQFSNSRSEMNVSTLELGDSALYLCASTTGTSGYEQYFGPGTRLTVT.

The V call is TRBV7-2, the J call TRBJ2-3, with no clear D. The CDR3 loop spans 11 amino acids. V was shortened by 4 bases and J by 5 bases, with 4 bases between the two germline ends. Germline assignment: CDR1 SGHTA and CDR2 FQGNSA. Here the CDR3 DNA reads TGTGCCAGCAGCTCCCGAGATACGCAGTATTTT. This gives the protein CASSSRDTQYF.

The J gene is TRBJ1-4, the V gene TRBV6-5; TRBD1 might be the D (6 bases). Germline assignment: CDR1 MNHEY and CDR2 SVGAGI. The CDR3 covers 14 residues. V was trimmed by 6 bases and J by 11 bases, leaving 19 bases between them. Here the CDR3 DNA reads TGTGCCAGCAGGCACAGGGCCCGATCCGGGAAACTGTTTTTT. It is translated as CASRHRARSGKLFF.

The CDR3 nucleotides read TGTGCCAGCAGTCAGGGGTACGAGCAGTACTTC. This translates into CASSQGYEQYF. The rearrangement uses TRBV12-3 or TRBV12-4 and TRBJ2-7; tentative D call: TRBD1 (6 bases). The V end was cut by 5 bases, the J end by 4 bases, with 6 bases between. This CDR3 is built from 11 residues.

This clone was counted between two and nine times. The chain carries TRBV2 and TRBJ1-2, with TRBD1 matching over 10 bases. Per the germline V gene, CDR1 is SNHLY and CDR2 is FYNNEI. J lost 12 bases, V lost 4 bases, and 5 bases had no gene match. The length of the CDR3 is 12 residues. The CDR3 sequence: CASSGDRGSHTF. The CDR3 coding sequence is TGTGCCAGCAGTGGGGACAGGGGAAGTCACACCTTC.

J is TRBJ2-7 and V is TRBV2; the D is unclear. Trimming removed 8 bases at V and 6 bases at J, with 11 bases between. This CDR3 contains 11 residues. Germline assignment: CDR1 SNHLY and CDR2 FYNNEI. The CDR3 reads CASEVRGEQYF. The CDR3 bases are TGTGCCAGCGAGGTTCGAGGCGAGCAGTACTTC.

The chain carries TRBV24-1 and TRBJ2-3, with 11 bases aligning to TRBD2. The V gene's germline CDR1 is KGHDR and CDR2 SFDVKD. The CDR3 consists of 15 residues. V lost 6 bases, J lost 7 bases, and 8 bases stayed unmatched. The CDR3 loop is CATSRSGGDQYTQYF. CDR3 bases: TGTGCCACCAGTCGTAGCGGGGGGGATCAGTATACGCAGTATTTT.

V is TRBV27 and J is TRBJ2-5; 7 bases match TRBD1. The V segment lost 6 bases and the J segment 4 bases; nucleotides outside the gene matches: 11. Germline V gene data show CDR1 as MNHEY and CDR2 as SMNVEV (reference sequence). The CDR3 loop spans 15 amino acids. Here the CDR3 reads CASRGHRGSTETQYF. For the CDR3, the DNA is TGTGCCAGCAGAGGCCACAGGGGATCGACAGAGACCCAGTACTTC.

This chain uses TRBV7-3 with TRBJ2-2; 8 bases map to TRBD2. Trimming at V came to 5 bases and at J to 1 base, leaving 6 bases not matched to a gene. The CDR3 consists of 16 residues. Germline V gives CDR1 SGHTA, CDR2 FQGTGA. As DNA, the CDR3 is TGTGCCAGCAGCCCGAGACTAGCGAGGAACACCGGGGAGCTGTTTTTT. The encoded protein is CASSPRLARNTGELFF.

This clone was seen more than once but under ten times. The chain is built from TRBV7-2 and TRBJ1-6; 9 bases agree with TRBD1. The germline V gene has CDR1 SGHTA and CDR2 FQGNSA. After removal of 5 bases from V and 9 bases from J, the junction contained 8 bases not matched to a gene. The CDR3 runs 15 residues. The CDR3 sequence: CASSPQGALASPLHF. The CDR3 DNA reads as TGTGCCAGCAGCCCACAGGGGGCTCTAGCTTCACCCCTCCACTTT. The entire variable domain, with the rest obtained from reference TRBV7-2 and TRBJ1-6, is as follows: GAGVSQSPSNKVTEKGKDVELRCDPISGHTALYWYRQSLGQGLEFLIYFQGNSAPDKSGLPSDRFSAERTGGSVSTLTIQRTQQEDSAVYLCASSPQGALASPLHFGNGTRLTVT.

This chain joins TRBV6-5 and TRBJ1-6; 9 bases match TRBD1. The germline V gene encodes CDR1 MNHEY and CDR2 SVGAGI. V dropped 2 bases and J dropped 7; count of bases not matched to a gene: 3. The CDR3 has 15 amino acids. The CDR3 here is CASSYGQGWNSPLHF. The CDR3 bases are TGTGCCAGCAGTTACGGACAGGGGTGGAATTCACCCCTCCACTTT.

In its sample, this clone was seen once. The rearrangement joins TRBV6-5 to TRBJ1-2; no firm D call. Per germline, CDR1 MNHEY and CDR2 SVGAGI. CDR3 length: 13 residues. The ends were cut back, 3 bases at V and 4 bases at J, with 9 bases in the middle. CDR3 protein: CASSYAAPYGYTF. The CDR3 DNA sequence: TGTGCCAGCAGTTATGCGGCCCCCTATGGCTACACCTTC.

The genes are TRBV12-3 or TRBV12-4 and TRBJ1-4; TRBD1 matches 7 bases. There are 13 residues in the CDR3. After removal of 6 bases from V and 5 bases from J, the junction contained 3 bases not matched to a gene. DNA of the CDR3: TGTGCCAGCAGCCGGGACAGAAATGAAAAACTGTTTTTT. It specifies CASSRDRNEKLFF.

V gene TRBV6-6 combines with J gene TRBJ1-6; D unclear. Germline V gene lookup returns CDR1 MNHNY and CDR2 SVGAGI (reference sequence). CDR3 length: 14 amino acids. Trimming stripped 2 bases from V and 7 bases from J, with 9 bases between. The CDR3 is CASSYAEENSPLHF. The CDR3 bases are TGTGCCAGCAGTTACGCGGAGGAGAATTCACCCCTCCACTTT.

V usage is TRBV5-1 and J usage is TRBJ2-1; the match to TRBD1 covers 7 bases. The V segment lost 4 bases and the J segment 3 bases; nucleotides outside the gene matches: 4. The CDR3 loop spans 14 amino acids. The V gene's germline CDR1 is SGHRS and CDR2 YFSETQ. The CDR3 nucleotides read TGCGCCAGCAGCGTTCGGGACAGCTACAATGAGCAGTTCTTC. This translates into CASSVRDSYNEQFF.

This chain uses TRBV2 with TRBJ1-5; the D is unclear. V lost 6 bases, J lost 0 bases, and 6 bases lay in between. This CDR3 comprises 13 residues. Germline CDR1 reads SNHLY; CDR2 reads FYNNEI. DNA of the CDR3: TGTGCCAGCAGGACATTTAGCAATCAGCCCCAGCATTTT. Translation gives CASRTFSNQPQHF.

The chain uses TRBV19 and TRBJ1-5; 8 bases map to TRBD1. This CDR3 has 16 amino acids. Germline V gene data show CDR1 as LNHDA and CDR2 as SQIVND (reference sequence). Trimming at V came to 5 bases and at J to 4 bases, leaving 10 bases not matched to a gene. The CDR3 nucleotides are TGTGCCAGTAGTCCCCGGACAGGGTTAAGGAATCAGCCCCAGCATTTT. Residues: CASSPRTGLRNQPQHF.

The chain carries TRBV5-1 and TRBJ2-7, with D tentatively TRBD1 (6 bases). The CDR3 totals 12 residues. V was cut by 4 bases and J by 6 bases, with 11 bases left in between. Germline CDR1 and CDR2: SGHRS and YFSETQ. CDR3: CASSQQGAEQYF. Here the CDR3 DNA reads TGCGCCAGCAGCCAACAGGGAGCCGAGCAGTACTTC.

The chain uses TRBV4-2 and TRBJ1-6; D unresolved. Germline CDR1 and CDR2: LGHNA and YNFKEQ. The CDR3 loop spans 13 amino acids. Deletions cut 6 bases from V and 10 bases from J, with 13 bases between. For the CDR3, the DNA is TGTGCCAGCAGGAACGGGGTCAGCTCACCCCTCCACTTT. Amino acid sequence: CASRNGVSSPLHF.

This chain connects TRBV19 to TRBJ1-4; maybe TRBD1 (6 bases). The germline gives CDR1 LNHDA, CDR2 SQIVND (reference sequence). CDR3 length: 14 residues. The germline V and J ends were trimmed by 9 bases and 3 bases, with 14 bases remaining between them. The CDR3 bases are TGTGCCAGCCGGGGGGGGCATGCTAATGAAAAACTGTTTTTT. This sequence encodes CASRGGHANEKLFF.

This clone was observed at least ten times. V usage is TRBV27 and J usage is TRBJ1-1; D unresolved. The CDR3 runs to 16 residues. CDR1 MNHEY and CDR2 SMNVEV come from the germline V gene (reference sequence). The V gene lost 1 base and the J gene lost 1 base, with 13 bases spanning the gap. This CDR3 is CASSLLARGKNTEAFF. The CDR3 DNA sequence: TGTGCCAGCAGTTTATTGGCCAGAGGCAAGAACACTGAAGCTTTCTTT.

This clone is a singleton in its sample. This chain connects TRBV18 to TRBJ1-5, with TRBD1 matching 7 bases. This CDR3 spans 15 amino acids. Germline CDR1 and CDR2: KGHSH and LQKENI. V lost 3 bases and J lost 4; bases outside the gene matches: 6. This CDR3 reads CASSPQGGGNQPQHF. CDR3 nucleotide sequence: TGTGCCAGCTCACCGCAGGGGGGCGGGAATCAGCCCCAGCATTTT.

CDR3 sequence (DNA): TGTGCCAGCACCCGGGACGGGGGGTTGAACACTGAAGCTTTCTTT. Amino acid sequence: CASTRDGGLNTEAFF. This rearrangement joins TRBV9 to TRBJ1-1; D might be TRBD1 (5 bases). V lost 6 bases to trimming and J lost 0 bases, with 15 bases between them. Per germline, CDR1 SGDLS and CDR2 YYNGEE. There are 15 residues in the CDR3.

This rearrangement joins TRBV12-3 or TRBV12-4 to TRBJ2-1, with 7 positions matching TRBD1. V trimming: 8 bases; J trimming: 4 bases; junction bases outside the gene matches: 5. The CDR3 is made up of 13 amino acids. CDR3 DNA sequence: TGTGCCAGCCTTCGGGACAGATACAATGAGCAGTTCTTC. Encoded protein: CASLRDRYNEQFF.

This rearrangement joins TRBV30 to TRBJ1-2; 7 bases align to TRBD1. There are 13 residues in the CDR3. Germline V gene lookup returns CDR1 GTSNPN and CDR2 SVGIG (reference sequence). The V and J ends lost 2 bases and 3 bases, in that order; junction bases with no gene match: 3. DNA of the CDR3: TGTGCCTGGAGTCCCACAGGGGACTATGGCTACACCTTC. Its protein product is CAWSPTGDYGYTF. The whole variable domain, remainder taken from reference TRBV30 and TRBJ1-2, is SQTIHQWPATLVQPVGSPLSLECTVEGTSNPNLYWYRQAAGRGLQLLFYSVGIGQISSEVPQNLSASRPQDRQFILSSKKLLLSDSGFYLCAWSPTGDYGYTFGSGTRLTVV.